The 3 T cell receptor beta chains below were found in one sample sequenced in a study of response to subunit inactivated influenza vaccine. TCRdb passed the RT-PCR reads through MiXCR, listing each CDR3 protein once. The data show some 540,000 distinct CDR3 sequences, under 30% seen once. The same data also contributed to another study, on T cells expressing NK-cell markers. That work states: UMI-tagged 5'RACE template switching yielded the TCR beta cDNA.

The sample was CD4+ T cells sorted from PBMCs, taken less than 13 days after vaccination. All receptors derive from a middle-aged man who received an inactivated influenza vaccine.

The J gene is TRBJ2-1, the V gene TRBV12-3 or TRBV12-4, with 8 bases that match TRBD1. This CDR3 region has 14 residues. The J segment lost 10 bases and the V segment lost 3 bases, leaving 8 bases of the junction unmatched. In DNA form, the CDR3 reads TGTGCCAGCAGTTTGGGGACAGGTCGATGGGAGCAGTTCTTC. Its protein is CASSLGTGRWEQFF.

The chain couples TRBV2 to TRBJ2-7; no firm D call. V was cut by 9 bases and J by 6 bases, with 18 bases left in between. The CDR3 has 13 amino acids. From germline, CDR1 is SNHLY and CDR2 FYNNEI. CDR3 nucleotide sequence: TGTGCCAGTAGCCTCTCCGTCACTTTCGAGCAGTACTTC. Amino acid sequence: CASSLSVTFEQYF.

CDR3 DNA sequence: TGTGCCACCGGACAGGGGGCTGATCAGCCCCAGCATTTT. Its protein product is CATGQGADQPQHF. The V gene is TRBV6-1, the J gene TRBJ1-5; 11 bases line up with TRBD1. CDR3 length equals 13 residues. Germline CDR1 and CDR2: MNHNS and SASEGT. Losses at the gene ends were 10 bases for V and 5 bases for J; bases not matched to a gene: 4.